Described below is a single T cell receptor beta chain sequence and its context. Its specificity is unknown. PCR amplification relied on 60 Vbeta primers (plus 13 Jbeta primers). Libraries were prepared by immunoSEQ multiplex PCR; TCRdb keeps only in-frame clonotypes and omits some of them. The table shows some 110,000 clones, with about 76% occurring only once. The record originates from a study of cytomegalovirus exposure and HLA in healthy donors. Study-wide context: Samples from HLA-typed donors yielded approximately 88 million unique TCRs in an early data release. Study-level findings and limits: An ancestry cluster, one associated with Asian ancestry, reportedly showed fewer N-insertions than the approximately 720-donor mean in a later analysis. In a later analysis, compared with equally common non-associated chains, HLA-associated beta chains were more expanded.

The origin of this receptor is a man aged 25-40 years in good health and CMV-seropositive. The sequenced sample consisted of PBMCs.

CDR3 residues: CASSGDRADTQYF. CDR3 bases: TGTGCCAGCAGTGGCGACAGGGCAGATACGCAGTATTTT. This rearrangement joins TRBV2 to TRBJ2-3, with TRBD1 identical over 7 bases. Germline-derived CDR1 and CDR2 are SNHLY and FYNNEI. This CDR3 is 13 amino acids long. V shed 4 bases, J shed 4 bases, and the junction held 2 bases outside the gene matches.